This TCR beta chain was sequenced during a study of identical twins. CDR3 length equals 15 residues. The germline V and J ends were trimmed by 7 bases and 5 bases, with 20 bases remaining between them. Germline V gene sequence: CDR1 MNHNS, CDR2 SASEGT. Notes on this clonotype: Its target is unknown.

TCRdb processed the 5' RACE reads anew with MiXCR; each CDR3 protein has one entry. The top ten clones hold around 0.48% of a sample with about 530,000 distinct CDR3 sequences, about 16% of them seen once. General observations from the study: The models gave estimates that fell short of the out-of-frame TCR alpha sharing seen in monozygotic twins. It was cross-sectional statistical analysis, not following the same donors, that the conclusions relied on.

The same sample was also used in a study of yellow fever vaccine responses in identical twins.

The sample taken for sequencing was CD4+ T cells sorted from blood. The chain combines TRBV6-1 with TRBJ2-5; no definite D call. This TCR came from a woman aged 18 to 35 in good health. The CDR3: CASTQNSLRYETQYF. CDR3 coding DNA: TGTGCCAGCACCCAAAACTCCTTAAGATATGAGACCCAGTACTTC.